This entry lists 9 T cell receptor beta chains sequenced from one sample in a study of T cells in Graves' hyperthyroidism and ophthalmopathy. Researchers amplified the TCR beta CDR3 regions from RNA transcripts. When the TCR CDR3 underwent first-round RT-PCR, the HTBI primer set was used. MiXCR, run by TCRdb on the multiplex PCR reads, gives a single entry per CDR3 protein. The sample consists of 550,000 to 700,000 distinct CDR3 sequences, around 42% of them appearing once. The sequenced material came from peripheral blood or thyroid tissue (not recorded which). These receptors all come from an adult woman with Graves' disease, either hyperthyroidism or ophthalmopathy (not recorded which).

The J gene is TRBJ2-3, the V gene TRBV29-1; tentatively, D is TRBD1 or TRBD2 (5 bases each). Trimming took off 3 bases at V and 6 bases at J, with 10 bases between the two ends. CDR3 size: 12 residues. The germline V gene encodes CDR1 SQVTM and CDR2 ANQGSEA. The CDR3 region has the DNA TGCAGCGTTGAGGGGGACCACGATACGCAGTATTTT. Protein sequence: CSVEGDHDTQYF.

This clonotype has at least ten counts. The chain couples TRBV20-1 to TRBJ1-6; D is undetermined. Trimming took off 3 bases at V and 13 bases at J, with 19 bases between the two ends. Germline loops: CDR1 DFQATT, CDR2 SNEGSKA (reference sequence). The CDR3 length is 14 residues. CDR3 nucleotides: TGCAGTGCTAGGCGCGGGCACGAACCCCGTCCCCTCCACTTT. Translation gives CSARRGHEPRPLHF.

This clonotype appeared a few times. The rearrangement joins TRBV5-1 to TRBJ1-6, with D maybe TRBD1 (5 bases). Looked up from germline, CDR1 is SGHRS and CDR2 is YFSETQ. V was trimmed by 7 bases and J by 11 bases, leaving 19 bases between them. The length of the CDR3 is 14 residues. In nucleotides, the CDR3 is TGCGCCAGCCAGGACGGGAGCGGGGGACCACCCCTCCACTTT. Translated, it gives CASQDGSGGPPLHF.

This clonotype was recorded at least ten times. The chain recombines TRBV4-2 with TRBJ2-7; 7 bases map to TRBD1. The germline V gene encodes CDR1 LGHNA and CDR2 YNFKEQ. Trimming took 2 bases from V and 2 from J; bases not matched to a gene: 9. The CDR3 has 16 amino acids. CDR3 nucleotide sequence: TGTGCCAGCAGCCAAACGATCAGGGGGAAGACCTACGAGCAGTACTTC. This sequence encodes CASSQTIRGKTYEQYF.

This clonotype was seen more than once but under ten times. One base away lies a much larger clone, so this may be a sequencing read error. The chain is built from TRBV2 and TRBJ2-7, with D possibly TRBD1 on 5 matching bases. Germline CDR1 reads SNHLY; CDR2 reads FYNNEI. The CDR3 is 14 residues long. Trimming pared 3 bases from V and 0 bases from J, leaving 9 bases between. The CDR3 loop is CASSDQGTSYEQYF. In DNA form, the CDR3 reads TGTGCCAGCAGTGATCAGGGAACCTCCTACGAGCAGTACTTC. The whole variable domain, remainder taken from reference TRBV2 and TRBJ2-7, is EPEVTQTPSHQVTQMGQEVILRCVPISNHLYFYWYRQILGQKVEFLVSFYNNEISEKSEIFDDQFSVERPDGSNFTLKIRSTKLEDSAMYFCASSDQGTSYEQYFGPGTRLTVT.

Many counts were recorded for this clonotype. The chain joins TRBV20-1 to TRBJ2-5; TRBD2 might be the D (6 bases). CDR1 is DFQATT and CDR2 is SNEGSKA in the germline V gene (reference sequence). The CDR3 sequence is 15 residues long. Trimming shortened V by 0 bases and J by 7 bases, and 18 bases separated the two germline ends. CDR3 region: CSARDPSTQEGTQYF. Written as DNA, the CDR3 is TGCAGTGCTAGAGATCCATCTACTCAGGAGGGGACCCAGTACTTC.

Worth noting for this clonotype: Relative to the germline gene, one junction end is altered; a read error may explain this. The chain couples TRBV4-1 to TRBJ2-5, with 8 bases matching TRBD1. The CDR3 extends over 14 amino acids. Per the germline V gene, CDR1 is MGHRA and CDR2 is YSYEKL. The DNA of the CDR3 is TGCGCCAGCAGCCAAGATGTTCTGACAGGGGCTGGCCTCTTC. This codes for CASSQDVLTGAGLF.

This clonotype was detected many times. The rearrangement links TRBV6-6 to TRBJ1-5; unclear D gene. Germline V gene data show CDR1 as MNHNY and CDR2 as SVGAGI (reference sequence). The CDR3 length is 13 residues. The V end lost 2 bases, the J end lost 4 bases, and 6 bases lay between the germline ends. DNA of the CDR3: TGTGCCAGCAGTTACGTAGGGAATCAGCCCCAGCATTTT. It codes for CASSYVGNQPQHF.

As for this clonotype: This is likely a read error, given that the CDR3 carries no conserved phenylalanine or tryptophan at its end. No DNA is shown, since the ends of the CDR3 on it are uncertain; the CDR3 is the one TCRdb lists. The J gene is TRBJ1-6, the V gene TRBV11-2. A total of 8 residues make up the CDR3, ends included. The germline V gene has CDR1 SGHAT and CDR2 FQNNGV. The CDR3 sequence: CASSAQTG.